A single sample is the source of the 3 T cell receptor beta chains below, sequenced in a study of blood T cell repertoires in COVID-19. Only in-frame clones appear in the TCRdb table, and some are missing; sequencing was by immunoSEQ multiplex PCR. The sample lists 100,000 or so clones, 70% to 90% occurring once. The specimen was peripheral blood. These receptors were collected from a human donor in a cohort sampled during active COVID-19.

The rearrangement links TRBV7-9 to TRBJ1-1, with 7 positions matching TRBD1. The CDR3 runs 14 residues. Germline V gene sequence: CDR1 SEHNR, CDR2 FQNEAQ (reference sequence). J gave up 5 bases and V 5 bases, and 8 bases lay outside the gene matches. CDR3 nucleotides: TGTGCCAGCAGCCCACCGGGACAGCTGACTGAAGCTTTCTTT. This translates into CASSPPGQLTEAFF. Complete variable domain (other parts from reference TRBV7-9 and TRBJ1-1): DTGVSQNPRHKITKRGQNVTFRCDPISEHNRLYWYRQTLGQGPEFLTYFQNEAQLEKSRLLSDRFSAERPKGSFSTLEIQRTEQGDSAMYLCASSPPGQLTEAFFGQGTRLTVV.

This chain connects TRBV14 to TRBJ2-7; weak D call: TRBD1 (6 bases). V lost 3 bases, J lost 3 bases, and 15 bases lay in between. Germline V gene sequence: CDR1 SGHDN, CDR2 FVKESK. This CDR3 is built from 15 residues. The CDR3 DNA reads TGTGCCAGCAGCCACCCCGGGACAATGATCTACGAGCAGTACTTC. This translates into CASSHPGTMIYEQYF.

The chain combines TRBV6-5 with TRBJ1-1, with D unclear. This CDR3 has 14 amino acids. Germline V gene lookup returns CDR1 MNHEY and CDR2 SVGAGI. V shed 7 bases and J shed 1 base, with 13 bases lying between them. CDR3 residues: CASTPWRGNTEAFF. DNA of the CDR3: TGTGCCAGCACCCCTTGGCGGGGGAACACTGAAGCTTTCTTT.